The rows below give T cell receptor beta chains drawn from one sample of a study of T cell repertoires in cytomegalovirus infection. TCRdb used MiXCR to reprocess the reads, holding one entry per CDR3 protein. The sample consists of about 770,000 distinct CDR3 sequences, roughly 29% of them appearing once. Their antigens remain unidentified. This material consisted of cultured CD8+ T cells from PBMCs, taken from culture after CMV antigen stimulation. The receptors were sampled from a human donor in good health (CMV status not recorded). Some clones in this sample may be carry-over from other donors' samples. The CDR3 runs from the conserved cysteine through the conserved F or W. Fields, in order: clone size, J gene, CDR3 length, D gene, V gene, CDR3 protein, CDR3 DNA. D genes are given only for firm matches. Size is omitted from some rows. Given values are once, few, many or a class for expanded clones.

size: NA
J: TRBJ2-5
length: 12
D: TRBD1
V: TRBV15
CDR3: CATSKTDRDQYF
DNA: TGTGCCACCAGCAAAACCGACAGGGATCAGTACTTC

size: NA
J: TRBJ2-2
length: 17
D: NA
V: TRBV7-6
CDR3: CASSLARAGISAGELFF
DNA: TGTGCCAGCAGCTTAGCGAGGGCAGGGATCAGCGCCGGGGAGCTGTTTTTT

size: NA
J: TRBJ1-6
length: 16
D: NA
V: TRBV6-1
CDR3: CASSLQYRVNNSPLHF
DNA: TGTGCCAGCAGTTTGCAGTACAGGGTTAATAATTCACCCCTCCACTTT

size: few
J: TRBJ1-2
length: 16
D: TRBD1
V: TRBV5-1
CDR3: CASSLEGGHRNYGYTF
DNA: TGCGCCAGCAGCTTGGAAGGGGGCCACCGCAACTATGGCTACACCTTC

size: many
J: TRBJ2-1
length: 13
D: NA
V: TRBV7-2
CDR3: CATGGAQINEQFF
DNA: TGTGCCACCGGCGGAGCCCAAATCAATGAGCAGTTCTTC

size: NA
J: TRBJ2-1
length: 16
D: NA
V: TRBV11-1
CDR3: CASSLGGVSSYNEQFF
DNA: TGTGCCAGCAGCTTAGGGGGCGTGAGCTCCTACAATGAGCAGTTCTTC

size: NA
J: TRBJ2-7
length: 14
D: TRBD2
V: TRBV4-1
CDR3: CASSQSSGEHEQYF
DNA: TGCGCCAGCAGCCAATCTAGCGGGGAACACGAGCAGTACTTC

size: once
J: TRBJ1-2
length: 12
D: TRBD1
V: TRBV12-3/TRBV12-4
CDR3: CASSTGQAGPAF
DNA: TGTGCCAGCAGTACGGGACAGGCGGGTCCCGCCTTC

size: NA
J: TRBJ1-2
length: 14
D: TRBD1
V: TRBV7-9
CDR3: CASDPRQGQVGYTF
DNA: TGTGCCAGCGACCCCCGACAGGGGCAGGTTGGCTACACCTTC

size: many
J: TRBJ2-1
length: 19
D: TRBD1
V: TRBV7-2
CDR3: CASSTPGQDLSSSYNEQFF
DNA: TGTGCCAGCAGCACACCGGGACAGGATTTATCGAGCTCCTACAATGAGCAGTTCTTC

size: many
J: TRBJ1-2
length: 16
D: NA
V: TRBV28
CDR3: CASIEIATGLGYGYTF
DNA: TGTGCCAGCATCGAAATCGCGACTGGGTTGGGCTATGGCTACACCTTC

size: NA
J: TRBJ2-3
length: 13
D: NA
V: TRBV10-3
CDR3: CATMGLESDTQYF
DNA: TGTGCCACCATGGGACTGGAATCAGATACGCAGTATTTT

size: NA
J: TRBJ1-1
length: 10
D: NA
V: TRBV2
CDR3: CASIAGGAFF
DNA: TGTGCCAGCATTGCTGGGGGAGCTTTCTTT

size: once
J: TRBJ2-1
length: 13
D: NA
V: TRBV6-5
CDR3: CANSVTNYNEQFF
DNA: TGTGCCAACAGTGTGACAAACTACAATGAGCAGTTCTTC

size: NA
J: TRBJ1-1
length: 15
D: TRBD1
V: TRBV7-9
CDR3: CASSLDGQGRTEAFF
DNA: TGTGCCAGCAGCTTAGACGGACAGGGGCGGACTGAAGCTTTCTTT

size: few
J: TRBJ2-1
length: 16
D: TRBD2
V: TRBV5-5
CDR3: CASSSTLAGGRNEQFF
DNA: TGTGCCAGCAGCTCAACCTTAGCGGGGGGTCGGAATGAGCAGTTCTTC

size: NA
J: TRBJ2-2
length: 14
D: NA
V: TRBV27
CDR3: CASKSGTGTGELFF
DNA: TGTGCCAGCAAATCGGGGACGGGGACCGGGGAGCTGTTTTTT

size: few
J: TRBJ1-6
length: 11
D: NA
V: TRBV19
CDR3: CASMAGRNFHF
DNA: TGTGCCAGTATGGCGGGGCGTAACTTCCACTTT

size: few
J: TRBJ1-5
length: 15
D: NA
V: TRBV6-1
CDR3: CASNGGDALLSPQHF
DNA: TGTGCCAGCAATGGAGGGGACGCCTTGTTATCGCCCCAGCATTTT

size: few
J: TRBJ2-3
length: 16
D: TRBD1
V: TRBV6-5
CDR3: CASSYSGRGRTDTQYF
DNA: TGTGCCAGCAGTTACTCGGGCAGGGGGCGCACAGATACGCAGTATTTT

size: NA
J: TRBJ2-3
length: 13
D: NA
V: TRBV10-2
CDR3: CASRDSTRDTQYF
DNA: TGCGCCAGCCGGGACTCAACCCGGGATACGCAGTATTTT

size: NA
J: TRBJ2-1
length: 12
D: NA
V: TRBV5-5
CDR3: CASTPWTNEQFF
DNA: TGTGCCAGCACCCCCTGGACCAATGAGCAGTTCTTC

size: NA
J: TRBJ2-3
length: 14
D: TRBD1
V: TRBV19
CDR3: CASEEGALGDTQYF
DNA: TGTGCCAGTGAAGAGGGGGCGCTAGGAGATACGCAGTATTTT

size: NA
J: TRBJ2-1
length: 15
D: TRBD1
V: TRBV2
CDR3: CASRPGQVYYNEQFF
DNA: TGTGCCAGCAGGCCGGGACAGGTATACTACAATGAGCAGTTCTTC

size: medium-sized
J: TRBJ2-2
length: 19
D: TRBD2
V: TRBV7-8
CDR3: CASSLVGGGTYAPTGELFF
DNA: TGTGCCAGCAGCTTAGTCGGGGGGGGAACATATGCGCCCACCGGGGAGCTGTTTTTT

size: few
J: TRBJ1-6
length: 15
D: NA
V: TRBV27
CDR3: CASTDRVVLNSPLHF
DNA: TGTGCCAGCACAGACCGGGTAGTGTTGAATTCACCCCTCCACTTT

size: NA
J: TRBJ1-1
length: 16
D: NA
V: TRBV19
CDR3: CASSIVVGAMNTEAFF
DNA: TGTGCCAGTAGTATAGTGGTGGGGGCAATGAACACTGAAGCTTTCTTT

size: NA
J: TRBJ2-1
length: 14
D: TRBD2
V: TRBV7-6
CDR3: CASSPGAGGGEQFF
DNA: TGTGCCAGCAGCCCCGGAGCGGGGGGGGGTGAGCAGTTCTTC

size: NA
J: TRBJ2-1
length: 16
D: TRBD2
V: TRBV24-1
CDR3: CATSDYLAGGYNEQFF
DNA: TGTGCCACCAGTGATTATCTAGCGGGGGGCTACAATGAGCAGTTCTTC

size: few
J: TRBJ2-1
length: 14
D: NA
V: TRBV27
CDR3: CASSITRNHNEQFF
DNA: TGTGCCAGCAGTATCACGCGCAACCACAATGAGCAGTTCTTC

size: many
J: TRBJ1-1
length: 16
D: NA
V: TRBV7-8
CDR3: CASSPTGQGMNTEAFF
DNA: TGTGCCAGCAGCCCCACGGGCCAGGGAATGAACACTGAAGCTTTCTTT

size: NA
J: TRBJ2-1
length: 12
D: NA
V: TRBV6-5
CDR3: CASSLVGAEQFF
DNA: TGTGCCAGCAGTTTGGTAGGGGCCGAGCAGTTCTTC

size: NA
J: TRBJ1-6
length: 16
D: NA
V: TRBV11-2
CDR3: CASSLFAEIDNSPLHF
DNA: TGTGCCAGCAGCTTATTCGCAGAGATTGATAATTCACCCCTCCACTTT

size: many
J: TRBJ2-1
length: 13
D: TRBD1
V: TRBV7-9
CDR3: CAITGQGHNEQFF
DNA: TGTGCCATTACGGGACAGGGCCACAATGAGCAGTTCTTC

size: many
J: TRBJ1-5
length: 15
D: TRBD1
V: TRBV7-6
CDR3: CASSLYRGSNQPQHF
DNA: TGTGCCAGCAGCTTGTACAGGGGTAGCAATCAGCCCCAGCATTTT

size: NA
J: TRBJ2-1
length: 16
D: TRBD2
V: TRBV28
CDR3: CASSFLGGATYNEQFF
DNA: TGTGCCAGCAGTTTCCTCGGGGGGGCAACCTACAATGAGCAGTTCTTC

size: NA
J: TRBJ1-5
length: 15
D: TRBD1
V: TRBV4-3
CDR3: CASSRDSTGMQPQHF
DNA: TGCGCCAGCAGCCGGGACAGTACGGGCATGCAGCCCCAGCATTTT

size: few
J: TRBJ2-1
length: 14
D: TRBD2
V: TRBV29-1
CDR3: CSAPGRGGPDEQFF
DNA: TGCAGCGCCCCGGGACGGGGGGGCCCCGATGAGCAGTTCTTC

size: NA
J: TRBJ2-2
length: 18
D: NA
V: TRBV5-5
CDR3: CASSLGPGPLRGTGELFF
DNA: TGTGCCAGCAGCTTGGGACCGGGACCTCTGCGAGGCACCGGGGAGCTGTTTTTT

size: NA
J: TRBJ2-5
length: 14
D: NA
V: TRBV2
CDR3: CASSESRGGETQYF
DNA: TGTGCCAGCAGTGAATCGCGGGGCGGCGAGACCCAGTACTTC

size: few
J: TRBJ1-5
length: 14
D: TRBD1
V: TRBV20-1
CDR3: CSAPRDRGLEPQHF
DNA: TGCAGTGCTCCCCGGGACAGGGGGTTGGAGCCCCAGCATTTT

size: few
J: TRBJ1-1
length: 15
D: TRBD1
V: TRBV29-1
CDR3: CSVEGTGASNTEAFF
DNA: TGCAGCGTTGAAGGGACAGGGGCCTCGAACACTGAAGCTTTCTTT

size: many
J: TRBJ2-5
length: 16
D: TRBD2
V: TRBV7-2
CDR3: CASSRDYTRFQETQYF
DNA: TGTGCCAGCAGCCGGGACTATACACGGTTCCAAGAGACCCAGTACTTC

size: NA
J: TRBJ1-4
length: 16
D: TRBD1
V: TRBV3-1
CDR3: CASSQTPGQGLEKLFF
DNA: TGTGCCAGCAGCCAAACCCCCGGACAGGGTCTTGAAAAACTGTTTTTT

size: few
J: TRBJ1-5
length: 15
D: NA
V: TRBV6-9
CDR3: CASTQGLYGNQPQHF
DNA: TGTGCCAGCACCCAGGGCCTCTATGGCAATCAGCCCCAGCATTTT

size: NA
J: TRBJ1-3
length: 15
D: TRBD1
V: TRBV7-8
CDR3: CASSLDGTVGNTIYF
DNA: TGTGCCAGCAGCTTAGACGGGACAGTAGGAAACACCATATATTTT

size: few
J: TRBJ1-2
length: 12
D: NA
V: TRBV12-3/TRBV12-4
CDR3: CASSYLRSRYTF
DNA: TGTGCCAGCAGTTATTTGCGGAGCAGGTACACCTTC

size: few
J: TRBJ1-1
length: 17
D: TRBD1
V: TRBV6-1
CDR3: CASSSHPPGTGGTEAFF
DNA: TGTGCCAGCAGTTCCCATCCCCCCGGGACAGGTGGGACTGAAGCTTTCTTT

size: NA
J: TRBJ2-2
length: 14
D: NA
V: TRBV6-2/TRBV6-3
CDR3: CASGVSPNTGELFF
DNA: TGTGCCAGCGGTGTAAGCCCGAACACCGGGGAGCTGTTTTTT

size: few
J: TRBJ2-1
length: 15
D: NA
V: TRBV7-6
CDR3: CASSLDSFLGNEQFF
DNA: TGTGCCAGCAGTTTGGACTCTTTCTTAGGCAATGAGCAGTTCTTC

size: NA
J: TRBJ2-7
length: 17
D: NA
V: TRBV6-1
CDR3: CASSERRALHGLYEQYF
DNA: TGTGCCAGCAGTGAACGAAGGGCTCTCCATGGCCTCTACGAGCAGTACTTC

size: NA
J: TRBJ2-3
length: 14
D: NA
V: TRBV6-5
CDR3: CASSSVGGPDTQYF
DNA: TGTGCCAGCAGTTCCGTAGGGGGGCCAGATACGCAGTATTTT

size: few
J: TRBJ2-1
length: 17
D: TRBD2
V: TRBV6-1
CDR3: CASSYDQRGGSYNEQFF
DNA: TGTGCCAGCAGCTACGACCAGCGGGGCGGCTCCTACAATGAGCAGTTCTTC

size: few
J: TRBJ1-5
length: 19
D: NA
V: TRBV24-1
CDR3: CATRARAALIGPGNQPQHF
DNA: TGTGCCACCAGGGCGCGAGCTGCTTTAATAGGTCCGGGCAATCAGCCCCAGCATTTT

size: NA
J: TRBJ1-6
length: 14
D: NA
V: TRBV20-1
CDR3: CSANPRKVNSPLHF
DNA: TGCAGTGCGAACCCCCGTAAGGTTAATTCACCCCTCCACTTT

size: NA
J: TRBJ1-1
length: 15
D: NA
V: TRBV7-9
CDR3: CASSSLRDMNTEAFF
DNA: TGTGCCAGCAGCTCTCTTAGGGACATGAACACTGAAGCTTTCTTT

size: NA
J: TRBJ2-1
length: 18
D: TRBD2
V: TRBV25-1
CDR3: CASSSTVTSATSQGEQFF
DNA: TGTGCCAGCAGTTCAACCGTCACTAGCGCTACGTCCCAAGGTGAGCAGTTCTTC

size: NA
J: TRBJ2-2
length: 17
D: NA
V: TRBV7-3
CDR3: CASSLNPLDSTTGELFF
DNA: TGTGCCAGCAGCTTAAATCCCTTGGACAGTACCACCGGGGAGCTGTTTTTT

size: many
J: TRBJ2-5
length: 16
D: NA
V: TRBV6-5
CDR3: CASSYEQEMYQETQYF
DNA: TGTGCCAGCAGTTACGAGCAGGAGATGTACCAAGAGACCCAGTACTTC

size: NA
J: TRBJ1-1
length: 13
D: NA
V: TRBV7-9
CDR3: CASRNTENTEAFF
DNA: TGTGCCAGCAGAAATACAGAGAACACTGAAGCTTTCTTT